This entry lists 20 T cell receptor beta chains sequenced from one sample in a study of T cells in Graves' hyperthyroidism and ophthalmopathy. The CDR3 regions of TCR beta were amplified from RNA transcripts. HTBI primers were the set used in a first-round RT-PCR of the TCR CDR3. TCRdb analysed the multiplex PCR reads with MiXCR anew, one entry per CDR3 protein. The sample holds 650,000 to 700,000 distinct CDR3 sequences, around 15% seen once. Material: blood. The receptors stem from a man in his forties or fifties with Graves' hyperthyroidism.

J is TRBJ2-7 and V is TRBV11-2; 9 positions match TRBD2. J was trimmed by 5 bases and V by 5 bases; bases with no gene match: 10. In germline, CDR1 is SGHAT, CDR2 FQNNGV. There are 15 residues in the CDR3. CDR3 sequence: CASSRTSGRMDEQYF. CDR3 in DNA: TGTGCCAGCAGCCGAACCAGCGGGAGGATGGACGAGCAGTACTTC.

CDR3 bases: TGCAGTGCTAGAGCCGACAGGCTGGGGGAATTGGTGCAGTACTTC. As protein: CSARADRLGELVQYF. The chain recombines TRBV20-1 with TRBJ2-7; a possible D gene is TRBD1 (6 bases). This CDR3 has 15 residues. The V gene lost 1 base and the J gene lost 9 bases, with 22 bases spanning the gap. The germline V gene has CDR1 DFQATT and CDR2 SNEGSKA (reference sequence).

This clonotype appeared many times. The chain employs TRBV7-2 and TRBJ1-2; the D gene is possibly TRBD1 (5 bases). Looked up from germline, CDR1 is SGHTA and CDR2 is FQGNSA. This CDR3 comprises 12 residues. Deletions cut 5 bases from V and 8 bases from J, with 12 bases between. The CDR3 sequence: CASSLSRVGYTF. CDR3 in DNA: TGTGCCAGCAGCCTCAGCAGGGTAGGCTACACCTTC.

V and J are TRBV28 and TRBJ1-2; perhaps TRBD1 as D (5 bases). Looked up from germline, CDR1 is MDHEN and CDR2 is SYDVKM. Trimming removed 2 bases from V and 8 bases from J, with 15 bases in between. The CDR3 is 14 amino acids. Written as DNA, the CDR3 is TGTGCCAGCAGTTTAGACCAGGGTCAGGCGGGCTACACCTTC. This sequence encodes CASSLDQGQAGYTF.

This clonotype was observed at least ten times. The CDR3 is CASSNPTSTGYNEQFF. The CDR3 bases are TGTGCCAGCAGCAACCCGACTAGCACTGGATACAATGAGCAGTTCTTC. This chain links TRBV11-2 with TRBJ2-1, with 7 bases that match TRBD2. This CDR3 has 16 residues. Trimming at V came to 5 bases and at J to 4 bases, leaving 11 bases not matched to a gene. Per the germline V gene, CDR1 is SGHAT and CDR2 is FQNNGV.

This clonotype was counted at least ten times. The CDR3 sequence is CASGAGTTNANEQYF. The CDR3 coding sequence is TGTGCTAGTGGGGCCGGGACAACCAACGCCAACGAGCAGTACTTC. This rearrangement joins TRBV12-5 to TRBJ2-7; perhaps TRBD1 as D (6 bases). The germline V gene encodes CDR1 LGHNT and CDR2 FRNRAP. The V gene lost 6 bases and the J gene lost 5 bases, with 20 bases spanning the gap. The CDR3 runs to 15 residues.

This clonotype has a count of ten or more. The genes are TRBV2 and TRBJ2-7; 14 bases fit TRBD2. V shed 4 bases and J 0 bases; nucleotides not matched to a gene: 8. The V gene's germline CDR1 is SNHLY and CDR2 FYNNEI. The CDR3 is made up of 18 amino acids. CDR3 DNA sequence: TGTGCCAGCAGTGTCCCGGGACTAGCGGGAGTCTTCTCCTACGAGCAGTACTTC. It yields the protein CASSVPGLAGVFSYEQYF.

The table lists this clonotype with a few counts. The chain recombines TRBV28 with TRBJ2-1; D possibly corresponds to TRBD1 (6 bases). Germline V gives CDR1 MDHEN, CDR2 SYDVKM. The CDR3 consists of 15 residues. V was clipped by 6 bases and J by 2 bases, with 14 bases between them. The CDR3 sequence is CASSTGTYTYNEQFF. The CDR3 DNA sequence: TGTGCCAGCAGCACCGGGACATACACCTACAATGAGCAGTTCTTC.

This chain connects TRBV18 to TRBJ1-5, with D unresolved. CDR3 size: 14 residues. V dropped 6 bases and J dropped 2 bases, with 11 bases sitting between them. The germline CDR1 and CDR2 sequences are KGHSH and LQKENI. CDR3 loop: CASSPTDGNQPQHF. The CDR3 DNA reads as TGTGCCAGCTCGCCCACAGATGGCAATCAGCCCCAGCATTTT.

This clonotype has a count of ten or more. The genes are TRBV24-1 and TRBJ2-5; maybe TRBD2 (6 bases). There are 13 residues in the CDR3. V lost 5 bases, J lost 1 base, and 7 bases lay in between. Germline assignment: CDR1 KGHDR and CDR2 SFDVKD. For the CDR3, the DNA is TGTGCCACCAGTGGCGGGGCCCAAGAGACCCAGTACTTC. This encodes CATSGGAQETQYF.

Comment on this clonotype: A much larger clone sits a single nucleotide away, making a read error possible. The chain recombines TRBV19 with TRBJ2-7; tentative D call: TRBD1 (6 bases). V dropped 5 bases and J dropped 4 bases, with 15 bases sitting between them. The CDR3 is 14 amino acids. The germline CDR1 and CDR2 sequences are LNHDA and SQIVND (reference sequence). The CDR3 nucleotides are TGTGCCAGTAGTGCTCCGGCACAGGGTTACGAGCAGTACTTC. This translates into CASSAPAQGYEQYF.

This chain connects TRBV2 to TRBJ1-5; D possibly corresponds to TRBD1 (6 bases). The J call may be mistaken, given a closer DNA end match to TRBJ2-3. This CDR3 region has 13 residues. CDR1 and CDR2 (germline): SNHLY, FYNNEI. The CDR3 DNA follows: TGTGCCAGTGGACAGAGCAAAAATCAGCCCCAGTATTTT. It encodes CASGQSKNQPQYF.

This clonotype has only a few counts. This chain uses TRBV7-8 with TRBJ2-3, with D unresolved. Looked up from germline, CDR1 is SGHVS and CDR2 is FQNEAQ. The V gene lost 7 bases and the J gene lost 2 bases, with 4 bases spanning the gap. The length of the CDR3 is 11 residues. CDR3 nucleotides: TGTGCCAGCAAGAACACAGATACGCAGTATTTT. Its translation: CASKNTDTQYF. The full variable domain, its missing parts supplied by reference TRBV7-8 and TRBJ2-3, is GAGVSQSPRYKVAKRGQDVALRCDPISGHVSLFWYQQALGQGPEFLTYFQNEAQLDKSGLPSDRFFAERPEGSVSTLKIQRTQQEDSAVYLCASKNTDTQYFGPGTRLTVL.

Many counts were recorded for this clonotype. DNA of the CDR3: TGTGCCAGCAGCTTAGACGAGAGGGACAGAAACTATGGCTACACCTTC. Translation: CASSLDERDRNYGYTF. V is TRBV11-2 and J is TRBJ1-2, with 7 bases fitting TRBD1. The germline V gene encodes CDR1 SGHAT and CDR2 FQNNGV. This CDR3 contains 16 residues. The J segment lost 2 bases and the V segment lost 0 bases, leaving 6 bases of the junction unmatched.

This clonotype came up many times. The chain has TRBV2 and TRBJ2-7; no reliable D call. The length of the CDR3 is 12 residues. Trimming took 3 bases from V and 0 from J, leaving 3 bases between them. Germline lookup yields CDR1 SNHLY and CDR2 FYNNEI. Here the CDR3 reads CASSEGSYEQYF. The CDR3 DNA sequence: TGTGCCAGCAGTGAGGGCTCCTACGAGCAGTACTTC.

V gene TRBV28 combines with J gene TRBJ2-7; TRBD2 agrees at 9 bases. Germline V gives CDR1 MDHEN, CDR2 SYDVKM. This CDR3 region has 19 residues. Germline trimming cut 3 bases from V and 2 bases from J; bases unmatched to any gene: 17. CDR3 nucleotides: TGTGCCAGCAGTTTTATAGCATCGCTAGCGGGGCGAAGGGCCTACGAGCAGTACTTC. This encodes CASSFIASLAGRRAYEQYF.

As for this clonotype: This sequence may be a read error, since a much larger clone differs from it by one base. J is TRBJ2-3 and V is TRBV12-3 or TRBV12-4, with 8 bases identical to TRBD2. V lost 8 bases to trimming and J lost 4 bases; unmatched junction nucleotides: 11. This CDR3 region has 15 residues. CDR3: CASFRGGASADTQYF. For the CDR3, the DNA is TGTGCCAGCTTTCGGGGGGGGGCGAGCGCAGATACGCAGTATTTT.

This chain links TRBV28 with TRBJ1-1, with D possibly TRBD1 on 6 matching bases. The V end was cut by 8 bases, the J end by 4 bases, with 20 bases between. CDR1 MDHEN and CDR2 SYDVKM come from the germline V gene. The CDR3 is 15 amino acids. Here the CDR3 reads CASGQIGGTGTEAFF. The DNA for the CDR3 is TGTGCCAGCGGACAGATCGGGGGGACGGGCACTGAAGCTTTCTTT. The full variable domain, rest sourced from reference TRBV28 and TRBJ1-1, is DVKVTQSSRYLVKRTGEKVFLECVQDMDHENMFWYRQDPGLGLRLIYFSYDVKMKEKGDIPEGYSVSREKKERFSLILESASTNQTSMYLCASGQIGGTGTEAFFGQGTRLTVV.

This clonotype has ten or more counts. The rearrangement links TRBV20-1 to TRBJ1-4; a possible D gene is TRBD1 (5 bases). Germline V gene data show CDR1 as DFQATT and CDR2 as SNEGSKA (reference sequence). This CDR3 contains 16 residues. V was shortened by 5 bases and J by 0 bases, with 16 bases between the two germline ends. The CDR3: CSAVGADGATNEKLFF. The CDR3 nucleotides read TGCAGTGCTGTAGGGGCGGACGGGGCAACTAATGAAAAACTGTTTTTT.

V usage is TRBV10-3 and J usage is TRBJ2-7; 9 bases are shared with TRBD1. The J segment lost 3 bases and the V segment lost 4 bases, leaving 7 bases of the junction unmatched. Germline V gene sequence: CDR1 ENHRY, CDR2 SYGVKD. The CDR3 length is 15 residues. This chain's CDR3 is CAISASDRGLYEQYF. CDR3 DNA: TGTGCCATCAGTGCTTCGGACAGGGGTCTCTACGAGCAGTACTTC.